This entry lists 15 T cell receptor beta chains sequenced from one sample in a study of blood T cell repertoires in COVID-19. The table came from immunoSEQ multiplex PCR; TCRdb's copy has only in-frame clones and leaves some out. Here the sample spans about 120,000 clones, 80% to 90% being singletons. Sequenced sample: peripheral blood. All receptors come from a man aged 65-85 years with active or convalescent COVID-19.

A single count supports this clone. The chain has TRBV29-1 and TRBJ1-4; 8 bases map to TRBD1. J gave up 6 bases and V 5 bases, and 5 bases lay outside the gene matches. In germline, CDR1 is SQVTM, CDR2 ANQGSEA. The CDR3 length is 13 residues. The CDR3 is CSVQTGGDEKLFF. CDR3 coding DNA: TGCAGCGTTCAAACAGGGGGGGATGAAAAACTGTTTTTT.

This clone was seen once. The V gene is TRBV29-1, the J gene TRBJ2-5; 10 nucleotides agree with TRBD1. Germline V gives CDR1 SQVTM, CDR2 ANQGSEA. The CDR3 totals 13 residues. V was clipped by 8 bases and J by 3 bases; unmatched bases: 6. In DNA form, the CDR3 reads TGCAGCTCCGGACAGGGGGTAGAAGAGACCCAGTACTTC. Amino acid sequence: CSSGQGVEETQYF.

The gene calls are TRBV6-2 or TRBV6-3 and TRBJ2-4; D possibly corresponds to TRBD1 (5 bases). The CDR3 is 14 residues long. The V gene's germline CDR1 is MNHEY and CDR2 SVGEGT. V was cut by 2 bases and J by 10 bases, with 15 bases left in between. CDR3 coding DNA: TGTGCCAGCAGTTACCAGGGCCCGCCTGGTATTCAGTACTTC. This translates into CASSYQGPPGIQYF.

V is TRBV28 and J is TRBJ2-2, with no clear D. Germline CDR1 MDHEN, CDR2 SYDVKM. V was trimmed by 4 bases and J by 6 bases, leaving 12 bases between them. The CDR3 has 14 residues. This CDR3 reads CASSSSSISGELFF. The CDR3 nucleotides are TGTGCCAGCAGTTCTTCTAGTATCTCCGGGGAGCTGTTTTTT.

This chain joins TRBV6-4 and TRBJ1-5; the D is unclear. Trimming cost V 4 bases and J 7 bases, with 17 bases left between them. Per germline, CDR1 MRHNA and CDR2 SNTAGT. The CDR3 spans 15 residues. The chain's CDR3 is CASSAKDPQNQPQHF. The CDR3 bases are TGTGCCAGCAGTGCGAAAGATCCACAAAACCAGCCCCAGCATTTT.

The J gene is TRBJ1-3, the V gene TRBV7-9, with D possibly TRBD1 on 5 matching bases. V was pared by 1 base and J by 0 bases, with 10 bases between. This CDR3 has 16 residues. Germline values: CDR1 SEHNR, CDR2 FQNEAQ (reference sequence). CDR3 loop: CASSLVGPSSGNTIYF. In DNA form, the CDR3 reads TGTGCCAGCAGCTTAGTGGGGCCTAGCTCTGGAAACACCATATATTTT.

This clone appeared once. This chain links TRBV3-1 (or the pseudogene TRBV3-2) with TRBJ1-5; weak D call: TRBD1 (5 bases). CDR3 length equals 16 residues. Trimming shortened V by 1 base and J by 0 bases, and 10 bases separated the two germline ends. Germline V lookup: CDR1 LGHDT, CDR2 YNNKEL (reference sequence). The CDR3 here is CASSQGTPYSNQPQHF. CDR3 nucleotides: TGTGCCAGCAGCCAAGGGACACCGTATAGCAATCAGCCCCAGCATTTT.

This CDR3 reads CASSRGGRGQETQYF. CDR3 nucleotides: TGTGCCAGTAGTCGGGGGGGAAGGGGACAAGAGACCCAGTACTTC. The chain links TRBV19 to TRBJ2-5, with 8 nucleotides matching TRBD2. CDR1 LNHDA and CDR2 SQIVND come from the germline V gene (reference sequence). With V trimmed by 5 bases and J by 2 bases, 7 bases remained unmatched. The CDR3 totals 15 residues.

The J gene is TRBJ2-7, the V gene TRBV6-5; 8 bases map to TRBD2. Trimming cost V 3 bases and J 2 bases; bases outside gene matches: 3. Germline loops: CDR1 MNHEY, CDR2 SVGAGI. This CDR3 is 14 amino acids long. CDR3: CASSYTSGTYEQYF. The CDR3 nucleotides are TGTGCCAGCAGTTATACTAGCGGTACCTACGAGCAGTACTTC.

The chain has TRBV11-2 and TRBJ1-1, with D possibly being TRBD1 (6 bases). Germline CDR1 and CDR2: SGHAT and FQNNGV. Trimming pared 2 bases from V and 1 base from J, leaving 11 bases between. This CDR3 spans 15 amino acids. CDR3 coding DNA: TGTGCCAGCAGCTTACAATACAGGGCGAACACTGAAGCTTTCTTT. Translating it yields CASSLQYRANTEAFF.

This rearrangement joins TRBV6-5 to TRBJ2-7, with D perhaps TRBD1 (6 bases). The CDR3 is made up of 14 amino acids. V was pared by 7 bases and J by 0 bases, with 13 bases between. Germline V gene data show CDR1 as MNHEY and CDR2 as SVGAGI. CDR3 in DNA: TGTGCCAGCACTCTCGACAGGAGCTCCTACGAGCAGTACTTC. Protein sequence: CASTLDRSSYEQYF.

The CDR3 protein is CASSPTGKVQPQHF. CDR3 sequence (DNA): TGTGCCAGCAGTCCGACAGGGAAAGTCCAGCCCCAGCATTTT. The V gene is TRBV28, the J gene TRBJ1-5; 7 bases align to TRBD1. The CDR3 totals 14 residues. J was trimmed by 7 bases and V by 5 bases; bases with no gene match: 8. CDR1 is MDHEN, CDR2 SYDVKM, per germline. The variable domain in full, completed from reference TRBV28 and TRBJ1-5, reads DVKVTQSSRYLVKRTGEKVFLECVQDMDHENMFWYRQDPGLGLRLIYFSYDVKMKEKGDIPEGYSVSREKKERFSLILESASTNQTSMYLCASSPTGKVQPQHFGDGTRLSIL.

This clone was found once. Other DNA sequences within the sample encode an identical CDR3. This chain joins TRBV7-9 and TRBJ1-4, with 8 bases aligning to TRBD1. CDR1 is SEHNR, CDR2 FQNEAQ, per germline (reference sequence). V was pared by 1 base and J by 8 bases, with 3 bases of the junction left unmatched. This CDR3 comprises 14 residues. The CDR3 sequence: CASSLDRGNEKLFF. CDR3 sequence (DNA): TGTGCCAGCAGCTTAGACAGGGGGAACGAAAAACTGTTTTTT.

The table lists this clone with a count of one. The J gene is TRBJ2-1, the V gene TRBV19, with 8 nucleotides matching TRBD2. The germline V gene has CDR1 LNHDA and CDR2 SQIVND (reference sequence). V lost 3 bases to trimming and J lost 7 bases; unmatched junction nucleotides: 5. This CDR3 contains 14 residues. CDR3 coding DNA: TGTGCCAGTAGTATGGCCGGGACTAGAAATGAGCAGTTCTTC. This codes for CASSMAGTRNEQFF.

The genes are TRBV29-1 and TRBJ1-1; D unclear. The length of the CDR3 is 11 residues. Germline CDR1 SQVTM, CDR2 ANQGSEA. The V end was cut by 3 bases, the J end by 5 bases, with 7 bases between. CDR3 coding DNA: TGCAGCGTTGATGGAGTGACTGAAGCTTTCTTT. Translation gives CSVDGVTEAFF. Combining the CDR3 with reference TRBV29-1 and TRBJ1-1 gives the whole variable domain SAVISQKPSRDICQRGTSLTIQCQVDSQVTMMFWYRQQPGQSLTLIATANQGSEATYESGFVIDKFPISRPNLTFSTLTVSNMSPEDSSIYLCSVDGVTEAFFGQGTRLTVV.